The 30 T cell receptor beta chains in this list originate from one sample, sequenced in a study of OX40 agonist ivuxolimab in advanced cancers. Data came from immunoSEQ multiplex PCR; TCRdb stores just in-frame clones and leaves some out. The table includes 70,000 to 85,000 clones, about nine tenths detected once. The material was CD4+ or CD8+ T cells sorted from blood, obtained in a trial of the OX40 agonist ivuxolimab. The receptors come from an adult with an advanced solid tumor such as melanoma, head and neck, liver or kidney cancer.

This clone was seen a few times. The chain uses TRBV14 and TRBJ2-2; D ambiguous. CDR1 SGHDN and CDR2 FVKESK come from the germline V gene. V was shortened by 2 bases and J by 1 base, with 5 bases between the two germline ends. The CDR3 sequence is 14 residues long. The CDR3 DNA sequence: TGTGCCAGCAGCCAATCCGGGAACACCGGGGAGCTGTTTTTT. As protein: CASSQSGNTGELFF. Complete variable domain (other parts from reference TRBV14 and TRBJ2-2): EAGVTQFPSHSVIEKGQTVTLRCDPISGHDNLYWYRRVMGKEIKFLLHFVKESKQDESGMPNNRFLAERTGGTYSTLKVQPAELEDSGVYFCASSQSGNTGELFFGEGSRLTVL.

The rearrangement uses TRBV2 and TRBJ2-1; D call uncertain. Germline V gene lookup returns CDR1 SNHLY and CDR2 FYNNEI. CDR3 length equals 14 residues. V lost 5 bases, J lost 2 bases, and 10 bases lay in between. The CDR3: CASSLETTYNEQFF. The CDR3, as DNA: TGTGCCAGCAGTCTAGAGACAACCTACAATGAGCAGTTCTTC.

The chain's CDR3 is CASSPLGTGGSYNEQFF. CDR3 in DNA: TGTGCCAGCAGCCCACTTGGGACAGGGGGCTCCTACAATGAGCAGTTCTTC. V and J are TRBV7-8 and TRBJ2-1; 11 bases map to TRBD1. Trimming cost V 5 bases and J 0 bases; bases outside gene matches: 6. In germline, CDR1 is SGHVS, CDR2 FQNEAQ. This CDR3 region has 17 residues.

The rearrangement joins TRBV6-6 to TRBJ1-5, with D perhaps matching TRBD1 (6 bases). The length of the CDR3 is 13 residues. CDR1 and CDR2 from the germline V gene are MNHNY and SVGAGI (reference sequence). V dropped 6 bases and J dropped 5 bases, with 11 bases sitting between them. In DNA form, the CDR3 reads TGTGCCAGCAGCGGAGGACAGCATCAGCCCCAGCATTTT. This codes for CASSGGQHQPQHF.

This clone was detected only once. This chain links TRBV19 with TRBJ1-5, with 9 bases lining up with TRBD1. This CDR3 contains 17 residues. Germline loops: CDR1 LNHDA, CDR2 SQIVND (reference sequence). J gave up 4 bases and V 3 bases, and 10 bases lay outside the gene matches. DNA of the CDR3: TGTGCCAGTAGTATTTCCCCGGGACAGGGCGCGAATCAGCCCCAGCATTTT. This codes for CASSISPGQGANQPQHF.

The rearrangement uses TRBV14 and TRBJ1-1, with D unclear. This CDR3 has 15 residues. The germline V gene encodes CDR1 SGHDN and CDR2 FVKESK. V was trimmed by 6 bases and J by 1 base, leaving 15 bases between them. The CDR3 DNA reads TGTGCCAGCAGTCCGCGATGGGCGGGGAACACTGAAGCTTTCTTT. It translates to CASSPRWAGNTEAFF.

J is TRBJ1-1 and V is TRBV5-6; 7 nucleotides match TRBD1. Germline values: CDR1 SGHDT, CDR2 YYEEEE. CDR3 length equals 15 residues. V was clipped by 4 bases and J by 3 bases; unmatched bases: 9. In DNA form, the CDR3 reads TGTGCCAGCAGCCTAGACAGGGAGTTCCACACTGAAGCTTTCTTT. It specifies CASSLDREFHTEAFF.

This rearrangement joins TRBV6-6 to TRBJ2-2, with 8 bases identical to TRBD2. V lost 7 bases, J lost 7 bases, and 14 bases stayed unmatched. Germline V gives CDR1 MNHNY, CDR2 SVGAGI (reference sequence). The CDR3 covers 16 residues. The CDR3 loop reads CASTTGGALGNGELFF. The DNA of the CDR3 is TGTGCCAGCACTACCGGGGGGGCGCTCGGTAACGGGGAGCTGTTTTTT.

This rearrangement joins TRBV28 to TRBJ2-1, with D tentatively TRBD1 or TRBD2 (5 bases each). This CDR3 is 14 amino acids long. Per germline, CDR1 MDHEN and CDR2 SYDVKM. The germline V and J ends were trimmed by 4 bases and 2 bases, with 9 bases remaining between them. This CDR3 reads CASSWDPTYNEQFF. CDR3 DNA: TGTGCCAGCAGTTGGGACCCAACCTACAATGAGCAGTTCTTC. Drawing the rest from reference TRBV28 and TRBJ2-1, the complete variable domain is DVKVTQSSRYLVKRTGEKVFLECVQDMDHENMFWYRQDPGLGLRLIYFSYDVKMKEKGDIPEGYSVSREKKERFSLILESASTNQTSMYLCASSWDPTYNEQFFGPGTRLTVL.

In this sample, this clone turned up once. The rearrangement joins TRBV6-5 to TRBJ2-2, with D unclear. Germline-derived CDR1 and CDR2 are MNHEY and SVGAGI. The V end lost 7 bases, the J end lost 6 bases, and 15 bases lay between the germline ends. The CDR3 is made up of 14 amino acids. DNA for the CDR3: TGTGCCAGCACCGACCTTACCCTCGCCGGGGAGCTGTTTTTT. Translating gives CASTDLTLAGELFF.

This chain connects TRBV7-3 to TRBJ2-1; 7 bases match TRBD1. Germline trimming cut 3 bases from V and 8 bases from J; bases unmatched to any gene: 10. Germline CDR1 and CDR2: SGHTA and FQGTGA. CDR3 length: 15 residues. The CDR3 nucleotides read TGTGCCAGCAGCTTTAACAGGGGAGCCAGCGATGAGCAGTTCTTC. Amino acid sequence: CASSFNRGASDEQFF.

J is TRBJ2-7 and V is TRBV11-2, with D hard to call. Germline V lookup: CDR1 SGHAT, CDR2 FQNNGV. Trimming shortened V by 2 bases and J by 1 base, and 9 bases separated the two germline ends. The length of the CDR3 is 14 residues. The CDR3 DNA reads TGTGCCAGCAGCTTAAGGACGAGTTCCTACGAGCAGTACTTC. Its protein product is CASSLRTSSYEQYF.

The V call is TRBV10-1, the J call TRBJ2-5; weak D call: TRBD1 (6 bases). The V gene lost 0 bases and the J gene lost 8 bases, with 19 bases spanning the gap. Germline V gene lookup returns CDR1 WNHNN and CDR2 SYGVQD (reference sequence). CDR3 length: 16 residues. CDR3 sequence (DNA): TGCGCCAGCAGTGAGTCTTGGGGACAAGGACGGGGAACCCAGTACTTC. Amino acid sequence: CASSESWGQGRGTQYF.

As DNA, the CDR3 is TGTGCCAGCAGCCGGGGAACAGGGGGCTGGAATCAGCCCCAGCATTTT. It codes for CASSRGTGGWNQPQHF. The chain combines TRBV28 with TRBJ1-5, with TRBD1 matching 9 bases. Germline V CDR1 and CDR2: MDHEN, SYDVKM. This CDR3 is built from 16 residues. Losses at the gene ends were 6 bases for V and 4 bases for J; bases not matched to a gene: 10.

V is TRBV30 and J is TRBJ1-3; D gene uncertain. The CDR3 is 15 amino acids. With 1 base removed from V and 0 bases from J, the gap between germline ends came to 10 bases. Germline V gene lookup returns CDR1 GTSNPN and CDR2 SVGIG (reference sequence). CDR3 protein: CAWSGWGGSGNTIYF. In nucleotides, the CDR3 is TGTGCCTGGAGTGGGTGGGGAGGCTCTGGAAACACCATATATTTT.

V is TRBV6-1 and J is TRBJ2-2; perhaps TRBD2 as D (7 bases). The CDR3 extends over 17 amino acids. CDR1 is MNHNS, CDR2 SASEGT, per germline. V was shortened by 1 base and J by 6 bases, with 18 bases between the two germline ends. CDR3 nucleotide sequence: TGTGCCAGCAGTGAAGACCCCGGAGGGGGGGCCTCCGGGGAGCTGTTTTTT. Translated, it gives CASSEDPGGGASGELFF.

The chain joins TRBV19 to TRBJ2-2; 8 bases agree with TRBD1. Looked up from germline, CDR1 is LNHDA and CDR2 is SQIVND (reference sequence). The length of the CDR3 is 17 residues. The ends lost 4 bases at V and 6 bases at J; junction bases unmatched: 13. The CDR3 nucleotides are TGTGCCAGTAGTAAGAGGGTGGGACAGGAAGAAGCCGGGGAGCTGTTTTTT. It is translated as CASSKRVGQEEAGELFF.

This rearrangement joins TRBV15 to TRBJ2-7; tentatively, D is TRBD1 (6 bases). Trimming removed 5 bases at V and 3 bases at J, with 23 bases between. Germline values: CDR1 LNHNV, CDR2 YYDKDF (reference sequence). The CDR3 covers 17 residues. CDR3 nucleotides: TGTGCCACCAGCCTGGGGGCGGAACCAACCGGAGGCTACGAGCAGTACTTC. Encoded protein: CATSLGAEPTGGYEQYF.

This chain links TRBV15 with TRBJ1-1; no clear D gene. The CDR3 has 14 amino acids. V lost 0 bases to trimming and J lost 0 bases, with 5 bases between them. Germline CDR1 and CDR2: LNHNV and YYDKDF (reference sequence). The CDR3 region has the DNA TGTGCCACCAGCAGAGAATTGATGAACACTGAAGCTTTCTTT. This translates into CATSRELMNTEAFF. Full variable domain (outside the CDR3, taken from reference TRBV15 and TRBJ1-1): DAMVIQNPRYQVTQFGKPVTLSCSQTLNHNVMYWYQQKSSQAPKLLFHYYDKDFNNEADTPDNFQSRRPNTSFCFLDIRSPGLGDTAMYLCATSRELMNTEAFFGQGTRLTVV.

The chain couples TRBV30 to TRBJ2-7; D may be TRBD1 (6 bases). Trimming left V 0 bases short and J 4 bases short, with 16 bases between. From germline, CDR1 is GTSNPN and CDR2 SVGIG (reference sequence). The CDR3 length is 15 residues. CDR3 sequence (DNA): TGTGCCTGGAGTGTATCCCCTGGACAGTGGTACGAGCAGTACTTC. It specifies CAWSVSPGQWYEQYF.

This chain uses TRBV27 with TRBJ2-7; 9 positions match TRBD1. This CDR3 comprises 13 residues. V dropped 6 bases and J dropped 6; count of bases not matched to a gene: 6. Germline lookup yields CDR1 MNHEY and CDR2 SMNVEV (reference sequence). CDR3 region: CASRTTGGSEQYF. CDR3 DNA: TGTGCCAGCAGAACTACAGGGGGCAGCGAGCAGTACTTC.

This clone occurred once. This CDR3 is CASSWVQGAGEQFF. The CDR3, as DNA: TGCGCCAGCAGCTGGGTACAGGGTGCAGGGGAGCAGTTCTTC. The chain uses TRBV5-1 and TRBJ2-1, with D possibly matching TRBD1 (6 bases). The germline V and J ends were trimmed by 3 bases and 10 bases, with 17 bases remaining between them. The CDR3 loop spans 14 amino acids. Germline V gene data show CDR1 as SGHRS and CDR2 as YFSETQ.

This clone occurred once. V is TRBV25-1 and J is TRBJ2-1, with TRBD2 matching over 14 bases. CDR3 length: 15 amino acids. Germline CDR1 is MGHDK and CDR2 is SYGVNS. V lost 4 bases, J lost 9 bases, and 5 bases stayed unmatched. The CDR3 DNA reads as TGTGCCAGCAGTGGAGGACTAGCGGGGGGACGTGAGCAGTTCTTC. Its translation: CASSGGLAGGREQFF. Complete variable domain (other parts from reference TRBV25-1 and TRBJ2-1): EADIYQTPRYLVIGTGKKITLECSQTMGHDKMYWYQQDPGMELHLIHYSYGVNSTEKGDLSSESTVSRIRTEHFPLTLESARPSHTSQYLCASSGGLAGGREQFFGPGTRLTVL.

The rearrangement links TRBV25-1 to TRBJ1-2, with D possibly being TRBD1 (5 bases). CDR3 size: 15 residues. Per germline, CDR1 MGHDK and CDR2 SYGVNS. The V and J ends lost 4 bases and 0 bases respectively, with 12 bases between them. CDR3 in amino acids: CASSGDFMANYGYTF. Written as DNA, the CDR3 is TGTGCCAGCAGTGGGGACTTCATGGCTAACTATGGCTACACCTTC.

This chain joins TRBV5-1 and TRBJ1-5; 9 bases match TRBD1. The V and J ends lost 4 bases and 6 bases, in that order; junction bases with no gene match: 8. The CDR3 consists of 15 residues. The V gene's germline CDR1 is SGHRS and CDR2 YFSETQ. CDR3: CASSVGTGTGQPQHF. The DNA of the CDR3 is TGCGCCAGCAGCGTGGGGACAGGGACAGGTCAGCCCCAGCATTTT.

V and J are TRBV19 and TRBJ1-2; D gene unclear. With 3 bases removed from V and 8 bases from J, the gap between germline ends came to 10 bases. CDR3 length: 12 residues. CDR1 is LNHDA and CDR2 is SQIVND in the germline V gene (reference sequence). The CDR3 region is CASSIPGAGYTF. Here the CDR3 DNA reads TGTGCCAGTAGTATTCCAGGAGCCGGCTACACCTTC.

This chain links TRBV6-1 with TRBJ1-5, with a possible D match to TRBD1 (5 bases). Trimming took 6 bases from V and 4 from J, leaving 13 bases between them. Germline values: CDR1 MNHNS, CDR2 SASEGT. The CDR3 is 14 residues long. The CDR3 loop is CASRQGHQNQPQHF. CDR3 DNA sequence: TGTGCCAGCAGACAAGGACATCAGAATCAGCCCCAGCATTTT.

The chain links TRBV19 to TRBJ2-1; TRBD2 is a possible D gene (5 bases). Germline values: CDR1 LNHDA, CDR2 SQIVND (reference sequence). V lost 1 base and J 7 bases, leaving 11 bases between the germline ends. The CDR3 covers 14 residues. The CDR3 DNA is TGTGCCAGTAGTATAGTCGGCGGGCCGAATGAGCAGTTCTTC. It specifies CASSIVGGPNEQFF.

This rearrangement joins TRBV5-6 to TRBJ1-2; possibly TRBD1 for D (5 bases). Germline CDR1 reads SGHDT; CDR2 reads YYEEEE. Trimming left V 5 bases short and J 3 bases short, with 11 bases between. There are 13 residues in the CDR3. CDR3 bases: TGTGCCAGCAGTGGCGACAGCTACTATGGCTACACCTTC. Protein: CASSGDSYYGYTF.

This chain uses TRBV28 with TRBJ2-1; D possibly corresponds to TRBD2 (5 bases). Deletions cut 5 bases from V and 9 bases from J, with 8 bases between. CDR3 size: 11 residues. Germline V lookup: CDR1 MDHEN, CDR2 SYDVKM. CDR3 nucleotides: TGTGCCAGCAGTCCCGAGGGTGAGCAGTTCTTC. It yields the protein CASSPEGEQFF.